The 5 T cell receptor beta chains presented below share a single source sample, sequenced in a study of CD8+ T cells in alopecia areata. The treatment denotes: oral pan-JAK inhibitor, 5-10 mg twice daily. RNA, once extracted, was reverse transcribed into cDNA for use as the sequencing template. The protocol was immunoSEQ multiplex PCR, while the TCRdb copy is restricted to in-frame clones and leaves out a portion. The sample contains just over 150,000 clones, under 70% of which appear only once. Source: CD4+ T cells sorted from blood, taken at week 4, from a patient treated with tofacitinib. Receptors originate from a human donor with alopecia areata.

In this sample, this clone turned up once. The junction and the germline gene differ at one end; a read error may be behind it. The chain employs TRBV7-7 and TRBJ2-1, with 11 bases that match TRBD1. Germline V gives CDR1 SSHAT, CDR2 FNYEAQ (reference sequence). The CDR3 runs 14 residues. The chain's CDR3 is CASSLRTGGTEQFF. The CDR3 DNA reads TGTGCTAGCAGCTTGCGGACAGGGGGCACTGAGCAGTTCTTC.

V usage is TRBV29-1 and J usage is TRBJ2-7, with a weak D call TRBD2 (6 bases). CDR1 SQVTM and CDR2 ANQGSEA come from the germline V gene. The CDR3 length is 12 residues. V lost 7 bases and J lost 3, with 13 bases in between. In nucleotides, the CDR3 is TGCAGCGCCCGGGACTCCGACTACGAGCAGTACTTC. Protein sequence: CSARDSDYEQYF.

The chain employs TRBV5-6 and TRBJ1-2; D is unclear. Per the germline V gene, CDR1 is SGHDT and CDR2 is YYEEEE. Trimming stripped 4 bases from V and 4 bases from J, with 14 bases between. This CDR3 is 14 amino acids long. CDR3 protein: CASSADPTIYGYTF. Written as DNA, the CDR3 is TGTGCCAGCAGCGCGGACCCGACCATCTATGGCTACACCTTC.

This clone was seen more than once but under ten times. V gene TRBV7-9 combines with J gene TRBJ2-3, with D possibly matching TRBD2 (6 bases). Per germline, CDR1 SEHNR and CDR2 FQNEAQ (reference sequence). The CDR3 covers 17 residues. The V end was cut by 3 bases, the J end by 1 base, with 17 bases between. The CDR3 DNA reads TGTGCCAGCAGCTTGGACTATAGGTCGGGAGGCACAGATACGCAGTATTTT. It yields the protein CASSLDYRSGGTDTQYF. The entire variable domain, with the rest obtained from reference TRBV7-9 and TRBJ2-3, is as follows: DTGVSQNPRHKITKRGQNVTFRCDPISEHNRLYWYRQTLGQGPEFLTYFQNEAQLEKSRLLSDRFSAERPKGSFSTLEIQRTEQGDSAMYLCASSLDYRSGGTDTQYFGPGTRLTVL.

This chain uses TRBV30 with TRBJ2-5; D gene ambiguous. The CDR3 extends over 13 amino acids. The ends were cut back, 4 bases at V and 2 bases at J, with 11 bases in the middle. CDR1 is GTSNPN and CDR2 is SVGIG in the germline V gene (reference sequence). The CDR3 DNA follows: TGTGCCTGGAAAGGGCAGGCGCAAGAGACCCAGTACTTC. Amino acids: CAWKGQAQETQYF.